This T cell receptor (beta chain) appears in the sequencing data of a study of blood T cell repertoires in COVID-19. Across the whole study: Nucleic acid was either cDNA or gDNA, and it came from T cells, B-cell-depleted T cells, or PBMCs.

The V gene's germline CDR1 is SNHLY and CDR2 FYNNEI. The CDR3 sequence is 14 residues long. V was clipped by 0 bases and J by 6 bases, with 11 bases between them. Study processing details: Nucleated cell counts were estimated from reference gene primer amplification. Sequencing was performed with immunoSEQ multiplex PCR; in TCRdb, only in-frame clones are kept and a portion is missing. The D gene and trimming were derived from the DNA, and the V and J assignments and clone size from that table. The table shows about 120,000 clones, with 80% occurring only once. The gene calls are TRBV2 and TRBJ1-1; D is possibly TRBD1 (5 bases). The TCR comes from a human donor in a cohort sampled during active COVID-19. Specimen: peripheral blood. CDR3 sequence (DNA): TGTGCCAGCAGTGAAGCGGAGGGGAGGGCTGAAGCTTTCTTT. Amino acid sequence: CASSEAEGRAEAFF.